One sample yielded the 28 T cell receptor beta chains listed below, sequenced in a study of blood T cell repertoires in COVID-19. TCRdb's table, derived via immunoSEQ multiplex PCR, lists solely in-frame clones and lacks some. The sample includes 200,000 to 300,000 clones, 86% of them seen just once. The source material was PBMCs or T cells enriched from blood (not recorded which). The receptors originated from a young woman who had recovered from COVID-19.

The chain carries TRBV4-2 and TRBJ2-1, with no clear D. Germline lookup yields CDR1 LGHNA and CDR2 YNFKEQ. V lost 2 bases and J lost 10, with 12 bases in between. This CDR3 spans 13 amino acids. CDR3 coding DNA: TGTGCCAGCAGCCAATACCCCTCTATGGAGCAGTTCTTC. Protein sequence: CASSQYPSMEQFF.

The chain has TRBV19 and TRBJ2-5; maybe TRBD1 (6 bases). The germline CDR1 and CDR2 sequences are LNHDA and SQIVND (reference sequence). This CDR3 has 17 amino acids. Trimming stripped 1 base from V and 1 base from J, with 16 bases between. CDR3 bases: TGTGCCAGTAGTATAGTTTTGGCAGGGGAACGCCAAGAGACCCAGTACTTC. Translating gives CASSIVLAGERQETQYF.

This clone was observed a single time. The rearrangement joins TRBV7-2 to TRBJ1-6; possible D gene TRBD1, 6 bases. Trimming took 5 bases from V and 10 from J, leaving 12 bases between them. In germline, CDR1 is SGHTA, CDR2 FQGNSA. The CDR3 consists of 13 residues. Here the CDR3 DNA reads TGTGCCAGCAGCGGGACATCATTATCACCCCTCCACTTT. Translated, it gives CASSGTSLSPLHF.

The sample holds a few counts of this clone. The chain is built from TRBV4-3 and TRBJ1-1; no clear D gene. Deletions cut 3 bases from V and 7 bases from J, with 12 bases between. Germline V gene sequence: CDR1 LGHNA, CDR2 YSLEER. The CDR3 length is 13 residues. CDR3 in DNA: TGCGCCAGCAGCCACTTGAATTCGGGTGAAGCTTTCTTT. As protein: CASSHLNSGEAFF.

The V and J genes are TRBV12-3 or TRBV12-4 and TRBJ1-1, with a tentative D call TRBD1 (5 bases). Trimming removed 6 bases from V and 7 bases from J, with 12 bases in between. The CDR3 length is 12 residues. Written as DNA, the CDR3 is TGTGCCAGCAGGTATGGGGCGGTTGAAGCTTTCTTT. It specifies CASRYGAVEAFF.

The CDR3 loop is CASSWAIRGGDGYTF. The DNA for the CDR3 is TGTGCCAGCAGCTGGGCCATACGGGGAGGGGATGGCTACACCTTC. The chain uses TRBV5-8 and TRBJ1-2; D is possibly TRBD1 (5 bases). Germline-derived CDR1 and CDR2 are SGHTS and YDEGEE. There are 15 residues in the CDR3. Between the trimmed V and J ends, which lost 3 bases and 6 bases, there was a span of 18 bases.

This clone was seen at least ten times. The chain uses TRBV7-2 and TRBJ1-1; 10 nucleotides align to TRBD1. Germline CDR1 SGHTA, CDR2 FQGNSA. J was trimmed by 4 bases and V by 5 bases; bases with no gene match: 7. The CDR3 spans 15 residues. CDR3 bases: TGTGCCAGCAGCACGACAGGGGGCAGGGGCACTGAAGCTTTCTTT. Its protein product is CASSTTGGRGTEAFF.

Comment on this clone: In the same sample, other DNA sequences code for this CDR3. The chain links TRBV3-1 (or the pseudogene TRBV3-2) to TRBJ2-3; 9 bases align to TRBD2. V lost 1 base, J lost 3 bases, and 2 bases stayed unmatched. Germline V gene data show CDR1 as LGHDT and CDR2 as YNNKEL (reference sequence). The CDR3 covers 15 residues. This chain's CDR3 is CASSQGTSVTDTQYF. The CDR3 bases are TGTGCCAGCAGCCAAGGGACTAGCGTGACAGATACGCAGTATTTT.

The chain carries TRBV19 and TRBJ1-6; 7 bases fit TRBD1. In germline, CDR1 is LNHDA, CDR2 SQIVND (reference sequence). This CDR3 spans 14 amino acids. The trim removed 6 bases at V and 7 bases at J, leaving 6 bases unmatched. The CDR3 region has the DNA TGTGCCAGTAGACCGGGACAGAGCAATTCACCCCTCCACTTT. It specifies CASRPGQSNSPLHF.

This clone was recorded once. The V call is TRBV19, the J call TRBJ1-3; 9 nucleotides match TRBD1. The V gene end was trimmed by 6 bases and the J gene end by 4 bases; junction bases not matched to a gene: 28. Germline-derived CDR1 and CDR2 are LNHDA and SQIVND (reference sequence). The CDR3 covers 22 residues. The CDR3 is CASRLLPGTRTDTGGTGNTIYF. In DNA, the CDR3 is TGTGCCAGTAGGCTCCTTCCAGGGACACGAACAGATACAGGGGGCACCGGAAACACCATATATTTT.

This CDR3 is CASSANDRGTQETQYF. The CDR3 DNA is TGTGCCAGCAGTGCTAACGACAGGGGTACCCAAGAGACCCAGTACTTC. The chain joins TRBV6-1 to TRBJ2-5; 8 bases fit TRBD1. The junction had 8 bases not matched to a gene; V was cut back by 4 bases and J by 1 base. Germline-derived CDR1 and CDR2 are MNHNS and SASEGT. This CDR3 is 16 amino acids long.

This chain uses TRBV7-9 with TRBJ2-2; 10 bases are shared with TRBD2. The V gene end was trimmed by 5 bases and the J gene end by 4 bases; junction bases not matched to a gene: 13. The CDR3 is made up of 18 amino acids. CDR1 is SEHNR and CDR2 is FQNEAQ in the germline V gene (reference sequence). CDR3 coding DNA: TGTGCCAGCAGCAGAGGGCGAGGACTAGCGGCGGGCACCGGGGAGCTGTTTTTT. This translates into CASSRGRGLAAGTGELFF. The full variable domain, its missing parts supplied by reference TRBV7-9 and TRBJ2-2, is DTGVSQNPRHKITKRGQNVTFRCDPISEHNRLYWYRQTLGQGPEFLTYFQNEAQLEKSRLLSDRFSAERPKGSFSTLEIQRTEQGDSAMYLCASSRGRGLAAGTGELFFGEGSRLTVL.

The CDR3 DNA reads as TGTGCCAGCCCCCCAAGTAGGCGAGGCCAAGAGACCCAGTACTTC. Amino acids: CASPPSRRGQETQYF. The chain is built from TRBV2 and TRBJ2-5; D not resolved. This CDR3 region has 15 residues. V lost 8 bases to trimming and J lost 1 base, with 17 bases between them. Per the germline V gene, CDR1 is SNHLY and CDR2 is FYNNEI.

This rearrangement joins TRBV7-2 to TRBJ2-3, with D hard to call. The germline CDR1 and CDR2 sequences are SGHTA and FQGNSA. Trimming cost V 1 base and J 0 bases, with 8 bases left between them. The CDR3 spans 15 residues. DNA for the CDR3: TGTGCCAGCAGCTTAGAAAGAACTAGCACAGATACGCAGTATTTT. It codes for CASSLERTSTDTQYF.

Here the CDR3 reads CASSDQGVSGNTEAFF. CDR3 bases: TGTGCCAGCAGCGATCAGGGGGTATCTGGGAACACTGAAGCTTTCTTT. The chain employs TRBV5-8 and TRBJ1-1; TRBD1 matches at 7 bases. Per germline, CDR1 SGHTS and CDR2 YDEGEE. The ends lost 4 bases at V and 1 base at J; junction bases unmatched: 10. The CDR3 loop spans 16 amino acids.

The rearrangement links TRBV28 to TRBJ2-3, with a tentative D call TRBD2 (5 bases). CDR1 and CDR2 from the germline V gene are MDHEN and SYDVKM. V lost 2 bases, J lost 0 bases, and 12 bases lay in between. The CDR3 spans 16 residues. The CDR3 protein is CASSLMGGLSTDTQYF. CDR3 nucleotides: TGTGCCAGCAGTTTAATGGGCGGGCTTAGCACAGATACGCAGTATTTT.

On this clone: One junction end disagrees with the germline gene, perhaps due to a read error. The rearrangement joins TRBV11-3 to TRBJ2-7, with 12 positions matching TRBD2. This CDR3 has 14 residues. The germline gives CDR1 SGHNT, CDR2 YENEEA. CDR3 DNA sequence: TGTGCCAGCAGCCCACTGACTAGCGGGGGAGCCAACCACTTC. Its protein product is CASSPLTSGGANHF.

This chain links TRBV3-1 (or the pseudogene TRBV3-2) with TRBJ2-5, with TRBD2 identical over 11 bases. Germline-derived CDR1 and CDR2 are LGHDT and YNNKEL (reference sequence). V was pared by 1 base and J by 4 bases, with 5 bases of the junction left unmatched. This CDR3 region has 16 residues. CDR3 region: CASSQVSGRAGETQYF. CDR3 coding DNA: TGTGCCAGCAGCCAAGTTAGCGGGAGGGCCGGAGAGACCCAGTACTTC.

This chain joins TRBV27 and TRBJ2-7, with 8 positions matching TRBD1. J gave up 6 bases and V 4 bases, and 8 bases lay outside the gene matches. This CDR3 is built from 14 residues. Per the germline V gene, CDR1 is MNHEY and CDR2 is SMNVEV (reference sequence). CDR3 bases: TGTGCCAGCAGTTCCTTGGACAGGGCGGGCGAGCAGTACTTC. It specifies CASSSLDRAGEQYF.

The V call is TRBV2, the J call TRBJ2-7; TRBD1 matches at 10 bases. CDR3 length: 13 residues. Germline V CDR1 and CDR2: SNHLY, FYNNEI. After removal of 6 bases from V and 2 bases from J, the junction contained 1 base not matched to a gene. CDR3 DNA sequence: TGTGCCAGCAGAGGACAGGGGGCCTACGAGCAGTACTTC. The encoded protein is CASRGQGAYEQYF.

This chain links TRBV27 with TRBJ2-7, with 15 bases identical to TRBD2. After removal of 7 bases from V and 6 bases from J, the junction contained 4 bases not matched to a gene. CDR3 size: 14 residues. Per the germline V gene, CDR1 is MNHEY and CDR2 is SMNVEV (reference sequence). The CDR3 coding sequence is TGTGCCAGCAATCCGGGACTAGCGGGAGGCGAGCAGTACTTC. Translation: CASNPGLAGGEQYF.

This sequence joins TRBV6-5 and TRBJ1-5, with D unresolved. Trimming took off 4 bases at V and 1 base at J, with 11 bases between the two ends. CDR1 is MNHEY and CDR2 is SVGAGI in the germline V gene. CDR3 length: 15 amino acids. CDR3 sequence: CASSSSGGSNQPQHF. CDR3 coding DNA: TGTGCCAGCAGTTCGTCGGGAGGGAGCAATCAGCCCCAGCATTTT.

The chain employs TRBV29-1 and TRBJ2-1; TRBD2 is a possible D gene (6 bases). The V and J ends lost 5 bases and 3 bases respectively, with 17 bases between them. The germline V gene encodes CDR1 SQVTM and CDR2 ANQGSEA. CDR3 length equals 15 residues. CDR3 bases: TGCAGCGTTAGGATGTCGGGAGAACTCTACAATGAGCAGTTCTTC. It codes for CSVRMSGELYNEQFF.

This clone was found a few times. The rearrangement links TRBV3-1 (or the pseudogene TRBV3-2) to TRBJ2-2, with 7 positions matching TRBD2. Trimming removed 4 bases from V and 2 bases from J; junction bases left unmatched: 4. The CDR3 length is 15 residues. From germline, CDR1 is LGHDT and CDR2 YNNKEL (reference sequence). The CDR3 reads CASSLGLSNTGELFF. The CDR3 nucleotides are TGTGCCAGCAGCCTGGGACTATCAAACACCGGGGAGCTGTTTTTT.

V and J are TRBV28 and TRBJ1-2, with TRBD1 identical over 7 bases. The CDR3 is 14 amino acids. Germline V gene lookup returns CDR1 MDHEN and CDR2 SYDVKM. The V segment lost 6 bases and the J segment 4 bases; nucleotides outside the gene matches: 8. The CDR3 DNA follows: TGTGCCAGCAGCAAGACAGGGCGGATCTATGGCTACACCTTC. This encodes CASSKTGRIYGYTF.

This chain connects TRBV4-1 to TRBJ2-4; 16 nucleotides line up with TRBD2. Germline trimming cut 2 bases from V and 0 bases from J; bases unmatched to any gene: 7. CDR1 and CDR2 from the germline V gene are MGHRA and YSYEKL. CDR3 length: 20 amino acids. The CDR3 sequence: CASSQFLGLAGGLAKNIQYF. The CDR3 DNA is TGCGCCAGCAGCCAATTCTTGGGACTAGCGGGAGGGCTAGCCAAAAACATTCAGTACTTC.

The genes are TRBV2 and TRBJ1-6; 9 nucleotides line up with TRBD1. Germline lookup yields CDR1 SNHLY and CDR2 FYNNEI. V gave up 3 bases and J gave up 5 bases; unmatched junction bases: 8. This CDR3 region has 17 residues. Here the CDR3 reads CASSEGGTGTDNSPLHF. The DNA of the CDR3 is TGTGCCAGCAGTGAGGGAGGGACAGGGACAGATAATTCACCCCTCCACTTT.

The rearrangement uses TRBV27 and TRBJ2-1; D not certain. V was clipped by 0 bases and J by 4 bases, with 7 bases between them. Germline V gives CDR1 MNHEY, CDR2 SMNVEV (reference sequence). This CDR3 is 14 amino acids long. CDR3 nucleotide sequence: TGTGCCAGCAGTTTATCGCGGAGTTACAATGAGCAGTTCTTC. It encodes CASSLSRSYNEQFF.